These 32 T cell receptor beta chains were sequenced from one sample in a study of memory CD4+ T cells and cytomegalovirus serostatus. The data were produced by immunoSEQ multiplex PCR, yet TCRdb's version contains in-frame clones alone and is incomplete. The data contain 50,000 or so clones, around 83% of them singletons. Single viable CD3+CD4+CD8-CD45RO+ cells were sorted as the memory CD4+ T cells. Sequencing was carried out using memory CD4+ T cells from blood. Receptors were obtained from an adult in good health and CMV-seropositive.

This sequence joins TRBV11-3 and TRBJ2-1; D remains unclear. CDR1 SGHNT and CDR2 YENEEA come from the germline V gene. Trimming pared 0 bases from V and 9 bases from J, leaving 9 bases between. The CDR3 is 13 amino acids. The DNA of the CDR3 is TGTGCCAGCAGCTTAGATCTTACCCGTGAGCAGTTCTTC. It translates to CASSLDLTREQFF.

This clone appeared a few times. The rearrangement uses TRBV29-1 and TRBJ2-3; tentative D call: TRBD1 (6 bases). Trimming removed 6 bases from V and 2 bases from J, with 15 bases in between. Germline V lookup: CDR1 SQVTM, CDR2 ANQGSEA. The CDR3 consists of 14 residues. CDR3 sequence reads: CSVSGQLLTDTQYF. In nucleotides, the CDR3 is TGCAGCGTGTCTGGACAGCTTCTCACAGATACGCAGTATTTT.

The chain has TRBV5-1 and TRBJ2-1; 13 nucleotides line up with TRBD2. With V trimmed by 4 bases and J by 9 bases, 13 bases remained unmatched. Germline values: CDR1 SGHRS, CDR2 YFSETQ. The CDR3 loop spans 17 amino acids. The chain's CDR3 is CASSPTLAGGPSGEQFF. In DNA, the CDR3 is TGCGCCAGCAGCCCCACACTAGCGGGAGGGCCTTCAGGTGAGCAGTTCTTC. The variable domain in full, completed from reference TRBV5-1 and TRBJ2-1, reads KAGVTQTPRYLIKTRGQQVTLSCSPISGHRSVSWYQQTPGQGLQFLFEYFSETQRNKGNFPGRFSGRQFSNSRSEMNVSTLELGDSALYLCASSPTLAGGPSGEQFFGPGTRLTVL.

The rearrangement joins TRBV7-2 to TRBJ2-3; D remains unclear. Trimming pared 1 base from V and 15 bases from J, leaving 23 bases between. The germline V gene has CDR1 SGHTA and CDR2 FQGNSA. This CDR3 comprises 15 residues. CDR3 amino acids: CASSLGPPQRQTTYF. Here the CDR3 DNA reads TGTGCCAGCAGCTTAGGGCCCCCCCAGCGTCAAACGACTTATTTT.

Written as DNA, the CDR3 is TGTGCCAGCAGCTTCGAGGTCAGGGTCACAACTAATGAAAAACTGTTTTTT. Its protein product is CASSFEVRVTTNEKLFF. V is TRBV7-8 and J is TRBJ1-4, with D maybe TRBD1 (5 bases). Looked up from germline, CDR1 is SGHVS and CDR2 is FQNEAQ. V lost 3 bases and J 0 bases, leaving 14 bases between the germline ends. This CDR3 is 17 amino acids long.

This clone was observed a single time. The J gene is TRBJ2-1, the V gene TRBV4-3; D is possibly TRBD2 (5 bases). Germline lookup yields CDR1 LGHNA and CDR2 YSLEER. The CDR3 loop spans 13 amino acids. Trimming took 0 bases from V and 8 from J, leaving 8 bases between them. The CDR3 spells CASSQDMGDEQFF. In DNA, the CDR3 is TGCGCCAGCAGCCAAGATATGGGAGATGAGCAGTTCTTC.

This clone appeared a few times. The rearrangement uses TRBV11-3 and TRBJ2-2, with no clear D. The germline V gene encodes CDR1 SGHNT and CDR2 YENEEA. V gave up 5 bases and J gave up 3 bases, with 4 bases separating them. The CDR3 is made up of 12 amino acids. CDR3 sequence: CASSPYTGELFF. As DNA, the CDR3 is TGTGCCAGCAGCCCCTACACCGGGGAGCTGTTTTTT.

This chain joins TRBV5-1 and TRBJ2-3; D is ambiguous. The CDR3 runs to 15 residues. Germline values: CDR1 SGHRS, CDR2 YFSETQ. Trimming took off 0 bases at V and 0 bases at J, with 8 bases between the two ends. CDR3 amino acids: CASSLEARSTDTQYF. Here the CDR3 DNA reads TGCGCCAGCAGCTTGGAGGCGCGTAGCACAGATACGCAGTATTTT.

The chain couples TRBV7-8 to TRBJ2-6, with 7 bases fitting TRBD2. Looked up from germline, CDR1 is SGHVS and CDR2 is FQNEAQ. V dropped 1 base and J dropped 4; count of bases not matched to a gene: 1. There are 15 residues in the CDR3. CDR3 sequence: CASSLGGGGANVLTF. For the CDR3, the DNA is TGTGCCAGCAGCTTAGGCGGGGGAGGGGCCAACGTCCTGACTTTC.

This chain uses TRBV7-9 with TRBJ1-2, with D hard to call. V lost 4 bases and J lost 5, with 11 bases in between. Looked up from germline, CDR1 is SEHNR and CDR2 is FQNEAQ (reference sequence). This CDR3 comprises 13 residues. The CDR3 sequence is CASSYPQDYGYTF. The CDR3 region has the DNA TGTGCCAGCAGCTACCCCCAAGATTATGGCTACACCTTC.

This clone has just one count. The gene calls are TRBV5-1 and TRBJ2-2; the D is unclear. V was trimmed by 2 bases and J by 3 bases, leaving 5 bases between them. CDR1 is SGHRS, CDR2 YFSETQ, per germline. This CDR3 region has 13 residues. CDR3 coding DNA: TGCGCCAGCAGCTTTGGGGACACCGGGGAGCTGTTTTTT. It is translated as CASSFGDTGELFF.

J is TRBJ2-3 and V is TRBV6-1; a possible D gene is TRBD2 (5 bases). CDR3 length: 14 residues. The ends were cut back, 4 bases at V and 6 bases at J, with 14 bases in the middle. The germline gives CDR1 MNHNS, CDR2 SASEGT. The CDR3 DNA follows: TGTGCCAGCAGTGGACAACAAAGAGGGGATACGCAGTATTTT. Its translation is CASSGQQRGDTQYF.

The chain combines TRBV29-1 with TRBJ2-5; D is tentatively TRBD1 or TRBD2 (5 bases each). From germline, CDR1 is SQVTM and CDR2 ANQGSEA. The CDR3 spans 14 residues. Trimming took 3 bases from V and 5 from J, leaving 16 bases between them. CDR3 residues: CSVDNAAEGETQYF. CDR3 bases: TGCAGCGTTGATAACGCCGCCGAGGGGGAGACCCAGTACTTC.

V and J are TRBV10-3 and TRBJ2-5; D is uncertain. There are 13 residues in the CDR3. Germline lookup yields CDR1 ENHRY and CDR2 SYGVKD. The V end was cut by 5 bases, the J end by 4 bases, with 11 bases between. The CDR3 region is CAISTPGRETQYF. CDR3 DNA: TGTGCCATCAGTACCCCGGGCCGAGAGACCCAGTACTTC.

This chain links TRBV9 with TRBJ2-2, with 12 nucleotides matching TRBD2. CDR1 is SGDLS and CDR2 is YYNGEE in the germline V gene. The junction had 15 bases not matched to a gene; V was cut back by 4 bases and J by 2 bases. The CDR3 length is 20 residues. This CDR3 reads CASSSNPLAGGLINTGELFF. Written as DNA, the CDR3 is TGTGCCAGCAGCTCCAACCCCCTAGCGGGAGGGCTGATAAACACCGGGGAGCTGTTTTTT.

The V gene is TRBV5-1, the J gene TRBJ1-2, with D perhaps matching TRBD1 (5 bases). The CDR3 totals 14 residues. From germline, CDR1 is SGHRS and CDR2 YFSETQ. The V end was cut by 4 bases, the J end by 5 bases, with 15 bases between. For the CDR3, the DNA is TGCGCCAGCAGCAGGGCGGGGCAGGATTATGGCTACACCTTC. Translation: CASSRAGQDYGYTF.

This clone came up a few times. The CDR3 nucleotides read TGTGCCAGCATCTCTGAGGGCGGTGAGCGGGGTTCCCGGGAGCTGTTTTTT. Protein sequence: CASISEGGERGSRELFF. This chain uses TRBV27 with TRBJ2-2, with TRBD2 identical over 7 bases. V trimming: 7 bases; J trimming: 9 bases; junction bases outside the gene matches: 20. Per the germline V gene, CDR1 is MNHEY and CDR2 is SMNVEV (reference sequence). The CDR3 extends over 17 amino acids.

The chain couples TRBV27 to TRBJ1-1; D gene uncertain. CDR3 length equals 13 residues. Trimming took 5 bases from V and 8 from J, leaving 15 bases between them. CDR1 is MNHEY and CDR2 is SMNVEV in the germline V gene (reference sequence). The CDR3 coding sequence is TGTGCCAGCAGTCCCATGTGGACTTCAGAAGCTTTCTTT. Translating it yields CASSPMWTSEAFF.

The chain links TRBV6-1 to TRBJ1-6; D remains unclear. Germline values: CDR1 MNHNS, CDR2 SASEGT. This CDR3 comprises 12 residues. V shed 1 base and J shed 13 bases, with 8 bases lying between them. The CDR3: CASSEGKVPLHF. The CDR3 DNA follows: TGTGCCAGCAGTGAAGGCAAGGTCCCCCTCCACTTT.

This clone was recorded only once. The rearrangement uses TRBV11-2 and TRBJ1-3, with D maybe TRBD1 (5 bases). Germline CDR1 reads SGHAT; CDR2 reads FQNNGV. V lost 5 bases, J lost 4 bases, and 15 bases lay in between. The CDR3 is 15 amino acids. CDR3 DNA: TGTGCCAGCAGCACCAACACAGGATTAGGAAACACCATATATTTT. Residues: CASSTNTGLGNTIYF.

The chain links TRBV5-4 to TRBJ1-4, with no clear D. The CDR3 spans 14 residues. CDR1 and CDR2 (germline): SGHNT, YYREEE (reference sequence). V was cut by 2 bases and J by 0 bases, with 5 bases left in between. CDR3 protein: CASSFGATNEKLFF. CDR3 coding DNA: TGTGCCAGCAGCTTCGGGGCAACTAATGAAAAACTGTTTTTT.

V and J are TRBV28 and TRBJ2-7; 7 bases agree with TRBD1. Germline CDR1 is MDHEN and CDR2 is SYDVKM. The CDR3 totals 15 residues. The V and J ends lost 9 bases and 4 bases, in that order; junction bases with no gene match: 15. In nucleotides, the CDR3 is TGTGCCAGTTCTGCGGTGAAGGGGGCTCGTTACGAGCAGTACTTC. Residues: CASSAVKGARYEQYF.

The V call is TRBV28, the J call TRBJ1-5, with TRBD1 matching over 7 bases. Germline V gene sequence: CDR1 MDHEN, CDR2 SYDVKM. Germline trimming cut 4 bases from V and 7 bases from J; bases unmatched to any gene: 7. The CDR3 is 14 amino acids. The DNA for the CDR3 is TGTGCCAGCAGTTCCCTGTACAGGGGCCAGCCCCAGCATTTT. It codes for CASSSLYRGQPQHF. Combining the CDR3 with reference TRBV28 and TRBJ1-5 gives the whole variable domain DVKVTQSSRYLVKRTGEKVFLECVQDMDHENMFWYRQDPGLGLRLIYFSYDVKMKEKGDIPEGYSVSREKKERFSLILESASTNQTSMYLCASSSLYRGQPQHFGDGTRLSIL.

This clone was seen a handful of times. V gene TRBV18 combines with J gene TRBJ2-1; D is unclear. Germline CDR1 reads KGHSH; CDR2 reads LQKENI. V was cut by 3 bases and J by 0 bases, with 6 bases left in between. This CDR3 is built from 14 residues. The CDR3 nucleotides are TGTGCCAGCTCACCCGGCCTCTCCTACAATGAGCAGTTCTTC. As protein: CASSPGLSYNEQFF.

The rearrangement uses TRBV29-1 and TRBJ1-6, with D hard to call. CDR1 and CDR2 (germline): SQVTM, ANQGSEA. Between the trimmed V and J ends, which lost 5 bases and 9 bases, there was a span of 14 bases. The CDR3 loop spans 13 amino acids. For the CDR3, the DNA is TGCAGCGTTCGGGAGACTCGGGGTTCACCCCTCCACTTT. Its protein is CSVRETRGSPLHF.

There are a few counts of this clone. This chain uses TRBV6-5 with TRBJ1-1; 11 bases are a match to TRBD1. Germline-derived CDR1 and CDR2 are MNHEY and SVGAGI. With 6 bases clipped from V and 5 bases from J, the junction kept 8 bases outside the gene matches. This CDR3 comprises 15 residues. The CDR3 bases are TGTGCCAGCAGAGGACAGGGGGCAGGGGATACTGAAGCTTTCTTT. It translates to CASRGQGAGDTEAFF.

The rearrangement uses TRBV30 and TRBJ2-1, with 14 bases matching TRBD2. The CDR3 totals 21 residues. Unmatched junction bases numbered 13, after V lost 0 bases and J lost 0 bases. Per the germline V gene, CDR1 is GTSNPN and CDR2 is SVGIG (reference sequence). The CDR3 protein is CAWSVLIARGTSGSSYNEQFF. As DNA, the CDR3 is TGTGCCTGGAGTGTACTGATTGCGAGAGGGACTAGCGGGAGCTCCTACAATGAGCAGTTCTTC. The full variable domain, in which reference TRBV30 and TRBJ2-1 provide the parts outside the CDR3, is SQTIHQWPATLVQPVGSPLSLECTVEGTSNPNLYWYRQAAGRGLQLLFYSVGIGQISSEVPQNLSASRPQDRQFILSSKKLLLSDSGFYLCAWSVLIARGTSGSSYNEQFFGPGTRLTVL.

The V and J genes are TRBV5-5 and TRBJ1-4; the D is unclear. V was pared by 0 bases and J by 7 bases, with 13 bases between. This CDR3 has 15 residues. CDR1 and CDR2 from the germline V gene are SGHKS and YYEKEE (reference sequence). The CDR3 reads CASSLGMGITEKLFF. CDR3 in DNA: TGTGCCAGCAGCTTGGGTATGGGGATCACTGAAAAACTGTTTTTT.

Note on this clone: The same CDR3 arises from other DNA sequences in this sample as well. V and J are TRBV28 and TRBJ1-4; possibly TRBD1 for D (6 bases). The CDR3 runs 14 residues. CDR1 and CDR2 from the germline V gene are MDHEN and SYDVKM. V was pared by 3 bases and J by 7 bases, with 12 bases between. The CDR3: CASSFLGGGEKLFF. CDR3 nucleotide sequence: TGTGCCAGCAGTTTTTTGGGGGGCGGTGAAAAACTGTTTTTT.

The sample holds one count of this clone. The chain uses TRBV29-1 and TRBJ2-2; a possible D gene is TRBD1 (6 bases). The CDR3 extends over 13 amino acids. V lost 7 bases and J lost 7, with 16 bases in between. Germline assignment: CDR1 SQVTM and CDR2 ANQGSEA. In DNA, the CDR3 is TGCAGCGCGCGGCAGGGGAGTATCGGGGAGCTGTTTTTT. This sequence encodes CSARQGSIGELFF.

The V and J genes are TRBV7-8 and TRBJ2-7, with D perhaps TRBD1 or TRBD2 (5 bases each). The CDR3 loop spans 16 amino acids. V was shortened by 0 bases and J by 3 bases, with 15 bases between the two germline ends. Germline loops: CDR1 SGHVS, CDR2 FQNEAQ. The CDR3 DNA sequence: TGTGCCAGCAGCTTAGCAAGCGGTCAGCAGGGCTACGAGCAGTACTTC. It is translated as CASSLASGQQGYEQYF.

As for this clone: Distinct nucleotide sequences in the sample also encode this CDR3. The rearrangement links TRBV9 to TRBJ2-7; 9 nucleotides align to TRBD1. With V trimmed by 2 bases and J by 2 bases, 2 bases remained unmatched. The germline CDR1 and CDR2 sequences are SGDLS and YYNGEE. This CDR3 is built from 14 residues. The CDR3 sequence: CASSVGQGAYEQYF. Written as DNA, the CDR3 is TGTGCCAGCAGCGTGGGACAGGGTGCCTACGAGCAGTACTTC.